This record looks at one T cell receptor beta chain sequence and its context. These data are taken from a study of PD-L1 blockade in urothelial cancer. About the research overall: Patients commenced intravenous atezolizumab, 1,200 mg every 3 weeks, in 2014. Male sex and bladder-origin urothelial cancer characterized about 90% of the roughly 30 patients.

The CDR3 runs 15 residues. The germline CDR1 and CDR2 sequences are LNHDA and SQIVND (reference sequence). V shed 3 bases and J 3 bases; nucleotides not matched to a gene: 6. The time point here: peripheral blood 6 weeks after treatment start. The table came from immunoSEQ multiplex PCR; TCRdb's copy has only in-frame clones and leaves some out. This sample has tens of thousands of clones, with about 90% found just once. Sequences were derived from PBMCs, sampled around atezolizumab (anti-PD-L1) treatment. This TCR came from a man between 60 and 75 years old with urothelial cancer. This chain connects TRBV19 to TRBJ2-7, with 9 bases matching TRBD1. The CDR3 nucleotides read TGTGCCAGTAGTATCCCGGGACAGGGCGACTACGAGCAGTACTTC. Its translation: CASSIPGQGDYEQYF. Combining the CDR3 with reference TRBV19 and TRBJ2-7 gives the whole variable domain DGGITQSPKYLFRKEGQNVTLSCEQNLNHDAMYWYRQDPGQGLRLIYYSQIVNDFQKGDIAEGYSVSREKKESFPLTVTSAQKNPTAFYLCASSIPGQGDYEQYFGPGTRLTVT.